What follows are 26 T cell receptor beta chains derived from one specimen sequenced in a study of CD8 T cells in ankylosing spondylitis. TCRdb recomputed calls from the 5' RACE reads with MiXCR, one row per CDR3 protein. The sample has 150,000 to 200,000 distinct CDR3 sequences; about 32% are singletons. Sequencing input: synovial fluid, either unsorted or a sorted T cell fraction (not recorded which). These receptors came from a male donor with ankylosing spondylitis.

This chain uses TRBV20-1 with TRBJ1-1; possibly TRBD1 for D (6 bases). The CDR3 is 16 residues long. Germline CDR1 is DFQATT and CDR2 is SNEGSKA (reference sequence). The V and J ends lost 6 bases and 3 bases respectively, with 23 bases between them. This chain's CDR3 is CSAVRGGRGAYTEAFF. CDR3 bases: TGCAGTGCGGTTAGGGGGGGGAGGGGTGCTTACACTGAAGCTTTCTTT.

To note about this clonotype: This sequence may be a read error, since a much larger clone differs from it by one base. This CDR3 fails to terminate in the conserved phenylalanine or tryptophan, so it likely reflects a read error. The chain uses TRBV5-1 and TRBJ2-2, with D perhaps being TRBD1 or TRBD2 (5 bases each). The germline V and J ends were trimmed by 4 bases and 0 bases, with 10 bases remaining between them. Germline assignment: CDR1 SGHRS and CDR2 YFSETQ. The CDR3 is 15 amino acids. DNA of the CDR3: TGCGCCAGCAGCGGGGCTAGCACGAACACCGGGGAGCTGTTTCTT. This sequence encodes CASSGASTNTGELFL.

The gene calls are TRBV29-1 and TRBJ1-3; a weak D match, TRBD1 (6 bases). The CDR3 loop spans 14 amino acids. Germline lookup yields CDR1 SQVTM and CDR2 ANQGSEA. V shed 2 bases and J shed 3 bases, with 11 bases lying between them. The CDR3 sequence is CSVEKGEVGNTIYF. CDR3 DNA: TGCAGCGTTGAAAAGGGGGAAGTTGGAAACACCATATATTTT.

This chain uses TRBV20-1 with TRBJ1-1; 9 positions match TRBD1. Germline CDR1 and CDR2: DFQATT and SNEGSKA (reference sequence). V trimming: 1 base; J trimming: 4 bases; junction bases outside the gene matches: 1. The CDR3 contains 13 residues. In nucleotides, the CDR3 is TGCAGTGCTAGAGGACAGGGGGGCACTGAAGCTTTCTTT. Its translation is CSARGQGGTEAFF.

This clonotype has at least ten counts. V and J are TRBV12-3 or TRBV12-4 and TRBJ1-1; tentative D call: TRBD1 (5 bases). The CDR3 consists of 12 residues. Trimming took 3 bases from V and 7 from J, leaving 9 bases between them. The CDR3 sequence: CASSLIGDEAFF. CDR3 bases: TGTGCCAGCAGTTTGATAGGGGATGAAGCTTTCTTT.

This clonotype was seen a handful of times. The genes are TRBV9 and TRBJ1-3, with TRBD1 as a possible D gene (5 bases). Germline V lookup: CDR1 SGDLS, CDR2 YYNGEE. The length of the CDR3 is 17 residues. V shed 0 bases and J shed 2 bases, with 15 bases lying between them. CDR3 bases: TGTGCCAGCAGCGTAGGAAGCAGTTGGGGGACTGGAAACACCATATATTTT. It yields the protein CASSVGSSWGTGNTIYF.

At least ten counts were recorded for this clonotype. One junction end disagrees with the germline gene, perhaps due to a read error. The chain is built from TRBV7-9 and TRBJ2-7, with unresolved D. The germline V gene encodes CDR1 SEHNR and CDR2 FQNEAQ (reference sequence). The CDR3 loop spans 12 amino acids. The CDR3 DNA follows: TGTGCCAGCAGCTTAGGAGAGAGTCCGGAGTCGTTC. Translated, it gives CASSLGESPESF.

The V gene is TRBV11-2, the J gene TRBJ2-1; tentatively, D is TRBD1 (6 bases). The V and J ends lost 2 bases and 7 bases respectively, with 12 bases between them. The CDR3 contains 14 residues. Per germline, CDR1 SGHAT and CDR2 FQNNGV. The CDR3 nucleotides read TGTGCCAGCAGCTTATCGGCGCAGGGGAATGAGCAGTTCTTC. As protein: CASSLSAQGNEQFF.

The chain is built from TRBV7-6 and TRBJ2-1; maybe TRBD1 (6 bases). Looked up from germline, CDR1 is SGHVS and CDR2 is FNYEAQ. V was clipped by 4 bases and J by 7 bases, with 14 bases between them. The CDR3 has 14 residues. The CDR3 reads CASSSQTGQNEQFF. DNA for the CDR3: TGTGCCAGCAGCTCCCAGACCGGACAGAATGAGCAGTTCTTC.

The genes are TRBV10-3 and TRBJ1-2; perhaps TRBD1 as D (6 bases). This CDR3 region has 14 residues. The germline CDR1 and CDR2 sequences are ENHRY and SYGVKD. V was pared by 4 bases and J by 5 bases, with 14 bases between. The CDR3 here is CAISGGGKGYGYTF. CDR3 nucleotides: TGTGCCATCAGTGGAGGGGGGAAGGGGTATGGCTACACCTTC.

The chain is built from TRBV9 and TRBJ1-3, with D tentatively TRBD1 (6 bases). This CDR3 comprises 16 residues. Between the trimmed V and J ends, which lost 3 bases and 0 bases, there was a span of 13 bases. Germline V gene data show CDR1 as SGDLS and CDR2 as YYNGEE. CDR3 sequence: CASSARQATSGNTIYF. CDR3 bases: TGTGCCAGCAGCGCCAGACAGGCCACCTCTGGAAACACCATATATTTT.

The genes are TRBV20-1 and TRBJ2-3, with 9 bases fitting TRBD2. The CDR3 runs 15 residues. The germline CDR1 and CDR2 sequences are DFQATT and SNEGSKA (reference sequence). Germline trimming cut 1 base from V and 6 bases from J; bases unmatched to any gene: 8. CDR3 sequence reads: CSARALAGRVDTQYF. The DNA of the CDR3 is TGCAGTGCTAGAGCCCTAGCGGGGCGGGTGGATACGCAGTATTTT.

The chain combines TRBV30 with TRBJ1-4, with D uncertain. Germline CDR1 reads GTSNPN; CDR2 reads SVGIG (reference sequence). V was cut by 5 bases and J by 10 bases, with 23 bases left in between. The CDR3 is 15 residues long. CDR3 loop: CAWAPADLTTGKLFF. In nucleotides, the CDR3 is TGTGCCTGGGCCCCGGCCGACCTAACGACGGGAAAACTGTTTTTT.

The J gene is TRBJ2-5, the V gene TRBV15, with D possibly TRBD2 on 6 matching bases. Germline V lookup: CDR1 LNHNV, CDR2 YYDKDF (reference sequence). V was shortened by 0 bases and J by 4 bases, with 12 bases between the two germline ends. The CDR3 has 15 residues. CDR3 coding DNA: TGTGCCACCAGCAGAGATAGGGGTAGCGGAGAGACCCAGTACTTC. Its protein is CATSRDRGSGETQYF.

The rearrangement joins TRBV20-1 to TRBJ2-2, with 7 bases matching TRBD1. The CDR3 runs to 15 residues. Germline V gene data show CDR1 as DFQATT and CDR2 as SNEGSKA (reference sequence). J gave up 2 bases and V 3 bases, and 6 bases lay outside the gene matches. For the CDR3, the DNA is TGCAGTGCTAGCCACGGACAGGTTAACACCGGGGAGCTGTTTTTT. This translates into CSASHGQVNTGELFF.

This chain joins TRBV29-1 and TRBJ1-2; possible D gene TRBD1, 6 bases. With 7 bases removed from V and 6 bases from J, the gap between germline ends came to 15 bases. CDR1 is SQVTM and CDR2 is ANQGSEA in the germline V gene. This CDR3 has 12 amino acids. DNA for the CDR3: TGCAGCGGGGTCGGGGGCACGCATGGCTACACCTTC. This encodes CSGVGGTHGYTF.

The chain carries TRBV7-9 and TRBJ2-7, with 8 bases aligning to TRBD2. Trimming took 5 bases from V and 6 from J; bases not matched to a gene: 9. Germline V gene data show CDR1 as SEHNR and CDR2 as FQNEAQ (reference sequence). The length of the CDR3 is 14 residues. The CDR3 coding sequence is TGTGCCAGCAGCACCTCAGACAGCGGGAGCGAGCAGTACTTC. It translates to CASSTSDSGSEQYF.

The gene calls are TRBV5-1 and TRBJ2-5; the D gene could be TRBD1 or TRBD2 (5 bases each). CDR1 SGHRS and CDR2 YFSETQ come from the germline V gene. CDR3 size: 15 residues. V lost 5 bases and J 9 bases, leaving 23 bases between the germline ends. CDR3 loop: CASREGSDGTRAQYF. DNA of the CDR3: TGCGCCAGCAGAGAGGGCTCGGACGGCACCAGGGCCCAGTACTTC.

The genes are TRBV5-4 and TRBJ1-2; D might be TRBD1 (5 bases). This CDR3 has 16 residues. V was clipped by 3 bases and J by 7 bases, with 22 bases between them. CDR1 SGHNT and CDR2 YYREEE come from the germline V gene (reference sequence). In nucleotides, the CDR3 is TGTGCCAGCAGCTCCGGGACTCACCCCGAAATGAGTGGCTACACCTTC. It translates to CASSSGTHPEMSGYTF.

This chain's CDR3 is CASSQDRAQGNTDTQYF. The CDR3 DNA follows: TGCGCCAGCAGCCAAGATAGGGCACAGGGGAACACAGATACGCAGTATTTT. V and J are TRBV4-1 and TRBJ2-3, with TRBD1 matching over 7 bases. Per the germline V gene, CDR1 is MGHRA and CDR2 is YSYEKL. The CDR3 loop spans 17 amino acids. With V trimmed by 0 bases and J by 2 bases, 8 bases remained unmatched.

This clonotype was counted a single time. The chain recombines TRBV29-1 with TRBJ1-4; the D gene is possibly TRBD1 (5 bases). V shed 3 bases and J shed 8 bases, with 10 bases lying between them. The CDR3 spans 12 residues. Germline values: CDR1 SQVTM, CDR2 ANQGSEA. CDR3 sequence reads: CSVDQGGEKLFF. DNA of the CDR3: TGCAGCGTTGATCAGGGCGGCGAAAAACTGTTTTTT.

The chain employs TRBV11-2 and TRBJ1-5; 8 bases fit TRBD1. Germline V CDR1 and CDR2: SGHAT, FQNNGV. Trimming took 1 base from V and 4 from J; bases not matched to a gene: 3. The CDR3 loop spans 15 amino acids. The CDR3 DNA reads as TGTGCCAGCAGCTTAGGACAGGGGCCTAATCAGCCCCAGCATTTT. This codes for CASSLGQGPNQPQHF.

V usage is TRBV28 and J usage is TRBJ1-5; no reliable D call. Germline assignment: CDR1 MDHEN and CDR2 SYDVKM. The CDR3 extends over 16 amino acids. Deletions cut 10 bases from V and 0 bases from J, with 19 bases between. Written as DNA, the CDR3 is TGTGCCACTAGACAACCCTCTATGTATAGCAATCAGCCCCAGCATTTT. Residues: CATRQPSMYSNQPQHF.

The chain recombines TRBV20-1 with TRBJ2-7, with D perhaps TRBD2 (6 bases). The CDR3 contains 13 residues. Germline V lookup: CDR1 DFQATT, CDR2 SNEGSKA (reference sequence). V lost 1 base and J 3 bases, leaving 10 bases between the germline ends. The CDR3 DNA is TGCAGTGCTAGAGTTAGCGGAGGCTACGAGCAGTACTTC. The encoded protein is CSARVSGGYEQYF.

The CDR3 sequence: CASGEGELNTEAFF. The CDR3 DNA follows: TGTGCCAGCGGGGAAGGGGAATTGAACACTGAAGCTTTCTTT. This chain uses TRBV2 with TRBJ1-1; D may be TRBD1 (5 bases). Germline V gives CDR1 SNHLY, CDR2 FYNNEI. V lost 8 bases and J lost 0, with 13 bases in between. The CDR3 extends over 14 amino acids.

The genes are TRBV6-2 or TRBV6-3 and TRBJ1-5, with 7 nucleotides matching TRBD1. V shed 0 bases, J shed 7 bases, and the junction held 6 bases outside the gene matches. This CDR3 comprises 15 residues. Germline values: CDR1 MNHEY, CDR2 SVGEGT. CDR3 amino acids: CASSYSDRAGQPQHF. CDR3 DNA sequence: TGTGCCAGCAGTTACTCTGACAGGGCGGGCCAGCCCCAGCATTTT.